The 11 T cell receptor beta chains listed next were all sequenced from one sample in a study of CD8+CD57+ T cells in acquired aplastic anemia. Researchers used genomic DNA as the template to profile TCR beta VDJ and CDR3. TCRdb processed the reads anew with MiXCR; each CDR3 protein has one entry. The sample has around 160,000 distinct CDR3 sequences, roughly 48% seen once. CD8+CD57+ cell expansion had been shown by flow cytometry in patients chosen for sequencing. The specimen sequenced was sorted CD4+, CD8+, or CD8+CD57+ T cells (not recorded which) from PBMCs. Receptors were obtained from a human donor with aplastic anemia.

The rearrangement joins TRBV15 to TRBJ1-2, with a weak D call TRBD1 (5 bases). The CDR3 sequence is 15 residues long. Germline V gene lookup returns CDR1 LNHNV and CDR2 YYDKDF (reference sequence). V shed 2 bases and J shed 8 bases, with 18 bases lying between them. The CDR3 sequence is CATSRSLPGSWGYTF. The CDR3 bases are TGTGCCACCAGCAGATCCCTTCCAGGGTCATGGGGCTACACCTTC.

The sample holds many counts of this clonotype. V usage is TRBV19 and J usage is TRBJ2-5; a possible D gene is TRBD1 (5 bases). The CDR3 consists of 16 residues. Trimming removed 3 bases from V and 1 base from J, with 15 bases in between. Germline CDR1 is LNHDA and CDR2 is SQIVND (reference sequence). CDR3 DNA: TGTGCCAGTAGTATTGGGTGGGGCGCACCCCAAGAGACCCAGTACTTC. Encoded protein: CASSIGWGAPQETQYF.

This clonotype appeared many times. The rearrangement joins TRBV9 to TRBJ1-6; D may be TRBD1 (5 bases). The V and J ends lost 0 bases and 1 base respectively, with 11 bases between them. The CDR3 contains 17 residues. Germline CDR1 SGDLS, CDR2 YYNGEE. In nucleotides, the CDR3 is TGTGCCAGCAGCGTAGCGGGGGTTGCGTCCTATAATTCACCCCTCCACTTT. Translation: CASSVAGVASYNSPLHF.

In this sample, this clonotype turned up once. CDR3 coding DNA: TGTGCCACCAGCAGAGACCCCGGGGCATATGGCTACACCTTC. Its protein is CATSRDPGAYGYTF. V is TRBV15 and J is TRBJ1-2; D is possibly TRBD1 (5 bases). This CDR3 has 14 residues. V was clipped by 0 bases and J by 5 bases, with 10 bases between them. Germline assignment: CDR1 LNHNV and CDR2 YYDKDF (reference sequence). Variable domain in full (rest from reference TRBV15 and TRBJ1-2): DAMVIQNPRYQVTQFGKPVTLSCSQTLNHNVMYWYQQKSSQAPKLLFHYYDKDFNNEADTPDNFQSRRPNTSFCFLDIRSPGLGDTAMYLCATSRDPGAYGYTFGSGTRLTVV.

Of note for this clonotype: A much larger clone is a single base away; this may be a read error. The chain employs TRBV4-2 and TRBJ2-1; perhaps TRBD2 as D (6 bases). V lost 9 bases to trimming and J lost 1 base, with 22 bases between them. Germline lookup yields CDR1 LGHNA and CDR2 YNFKEQ. CDR3 length equals 17 residues. CDR3 loop: CARSDPSLARSYNEQFF. For the CDR3, the DNA is TGTGCCAGGAGCGATCCCTCGCTAGCGAGATCCTACAATGAGCAGTTCTTC.

The V gene is TRBV4-2, the J gene TRBJ2-7; 9 bases are shared with TRBD1. The CDR3 has 14 residues. After removal of 1 base from V and 6 bases from J, the junction contained 4 bases not matched to a gene. Germline CDR1 and CDR2: LGHNA and YNFKEQ. CDR3 sequence: CASSQGRDRAEQYF. For the CDR3, the DNA is TGTGCCAGCAGCCAAGGCAGGGACAGGGCCGAGCAGTACTTC.

This chain joins TRBV19 and TRBJ1-6, with D unresolved. This CDR3 is built from 14 residues. CDR1 is LNHDA, CDR2 SQIVND, per germline (reference sequence). V lost 3 bases to trimming and J lost 10 bases, with 13 bases between them. CDR3 loop: CASSITGIRSPLHF. CDR3 nucleotides: TGTGCCAGTAGTATTACGGGGATCCGGTCACCCCTCCACTTT. Drawing the rest from reference TRBV19 and TRBJ1-6, the complete variable domain is DGGITQSPKYLFRKEGQNVTLSCEQNLNHDAMYWYRQDPGQGLRLIYYSQIVNDFQKGDIAEGYSVSREKKESFPLTVTSAQKNPTAFYLCASSITGIRSPLHFGNGTRLTVT.

The chain carries TRBV11-2 and TRBJ2-1; 9 bases align to TRBD1. The germline gives CDR1 SGHAT, CDR2 FQNNGV. CDR3 size: 14 residues. Trimming at V came to 6 bases and at J to 8 bases, leaving 8 bases not matched to a gene. The CDR3 region is CASSPGQGAHEQFF. CDR3 DNA: TGTGCCAGCAGTCCGGGACAGGGAGCCCATGAGCAGTTCTTC.

The V call is TRBV9, the J call TRBJ2-7, with D perhaps TRBD1 (6 bases). CDR1 is SGDLS, CDR2 YYNGEE, per germline. The CDR3 length is 13 residues. V dropped 0 bases and J dropped 5 bases, with 9 bases sitting between them. This CDR3 reads CASSVDPGDEQYF. The CDR3 DNA follows: TGTGCCAGCAGCGTAGACCCAGGGGACGAGCAGTACTTC.

The chain uses TRBV7-8 and TRBJ2-1, with 8 bases lining up with TRBD2. The V gene end was trimmed by 6 bases and the J gene end by 7 bases; junction bases not matched to a gene: 5. The CDR3 runs to 13 residues. Germline CDR1 and CDR2: SGHVS and FQNEAQ. CDR3 sequence reads: CASRRGAQNEQFF. DNA for the CDR3: TGTGCCAGCAGGCGGGGGGCCCAGAATGAGCAGTTCTTC.

This clonotype was detected only once. The rearrangement joins TRBV4-1 to TRBJ2-3; the D gene is possibly TRBD1 (6 bases). The CDR3 has 16 amino acids. V was clipped by 4 bases and J by 2 bases, with 16 bases between them. Germline CDR1 reads MGHRA; CDR2 reads YSYEKL. As DNA, the CDR3 is TGCGCCAGCAGCCTAGTAGGACAGAAATTCACAGATACGCAGTATTTT. It codes for CASSLVGQKFTDTQYF.